This TCR beta chain was captured in a study of blood T cell repertoires in COVID-19. Across the study: Material from acute and convalescent COVID-19 was sourced from the United States, Italy and Spain. Sample material is recorded as cDNA or gDNA derived from T cells, B-cell-depleted T cells, or PBMCs.

Turning to this clone: Other DNA sequences in this sample translate to the same CDR3.

Original data processing: It was from reference gene primer amplification that nucleated cell counts were estimated. Some clones are missing from TCRdb's copy, which holds only in-frame ones; the method was immunoSEQ multiplex PCR. V, J and clone size were drawn from that table, and D and trimming were deduced from the DNA. The table lists some 100,000 clones, roughly 80% of them singletons, with roughly 17% in the top ten. Trimming took 2 bases from V and 3 from J, leaving 5 bases between them. Germline V CDR1 and CDR2: SGHRS, YFSETQ. This CDR3 has 12 amino acids. This chain uses TRBV5-1 with TRBJ2-5, with a weak D call TRBD2 (5 bases). The sequenced sample was peripheral blood. The sequence was obtained from a woman in her sixties with acute or convalescent COVID-19. Here the CDR3 DNA reads TGCGCCAGCAGCTTCGGGGAAGAGACCCAGTACTTC. It yields the protein CASSFGEETQYF.